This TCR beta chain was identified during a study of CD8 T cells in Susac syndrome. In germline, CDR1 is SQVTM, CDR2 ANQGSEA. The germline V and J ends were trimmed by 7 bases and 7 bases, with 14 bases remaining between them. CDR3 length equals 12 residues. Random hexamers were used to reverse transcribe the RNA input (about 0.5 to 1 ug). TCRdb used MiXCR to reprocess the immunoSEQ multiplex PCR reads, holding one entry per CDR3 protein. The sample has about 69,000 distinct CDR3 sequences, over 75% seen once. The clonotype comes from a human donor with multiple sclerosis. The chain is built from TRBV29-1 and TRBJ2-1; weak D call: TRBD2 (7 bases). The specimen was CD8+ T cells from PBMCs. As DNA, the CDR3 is TGCAGCGCGGAGGGGGGGTGGAATGAGCAGTTCTTC. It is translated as CSAEGGWNEQFF.